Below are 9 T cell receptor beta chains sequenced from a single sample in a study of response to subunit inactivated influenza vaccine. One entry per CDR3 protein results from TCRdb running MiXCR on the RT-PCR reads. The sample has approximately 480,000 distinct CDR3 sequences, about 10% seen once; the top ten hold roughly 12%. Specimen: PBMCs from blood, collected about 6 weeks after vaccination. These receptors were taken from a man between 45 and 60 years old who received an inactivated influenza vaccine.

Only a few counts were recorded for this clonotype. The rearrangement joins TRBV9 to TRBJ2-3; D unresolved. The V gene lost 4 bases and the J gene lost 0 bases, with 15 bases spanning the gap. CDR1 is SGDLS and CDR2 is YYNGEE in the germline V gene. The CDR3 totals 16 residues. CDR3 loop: CASSLRQAFSTDTQYF. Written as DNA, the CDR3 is TGTGCCAGCAGCTTGCGACAAGCGTTCAGCACAGATACGCAGTATTTT. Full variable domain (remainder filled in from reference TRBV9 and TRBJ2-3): DSGVTQTPKHLITATGQRVTLRCSPRSGDLSVYWYQQSLDQGLQFLIQYYNGEERAKGNILERFSAQQFPDLHSELNLSSLELGDSALYFCASSLRQAFSTDTQYFGPGTRLTVL.

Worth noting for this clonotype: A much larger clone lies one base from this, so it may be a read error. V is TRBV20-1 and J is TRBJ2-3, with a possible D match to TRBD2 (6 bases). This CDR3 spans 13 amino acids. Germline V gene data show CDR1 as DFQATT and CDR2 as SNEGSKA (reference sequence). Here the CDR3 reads CRARWGDTDTQYF. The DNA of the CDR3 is TGCAGAGCACGTTGGGGGGACACAGATACGCAGTATTTT.

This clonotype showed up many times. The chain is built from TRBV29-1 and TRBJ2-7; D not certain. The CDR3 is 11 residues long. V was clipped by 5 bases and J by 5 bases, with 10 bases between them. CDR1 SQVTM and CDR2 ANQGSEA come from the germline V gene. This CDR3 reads CSVLGFDEQYF. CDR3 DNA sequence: TGCAGCGTTTTAGGGTTTGACGAGCAGTACTTC.

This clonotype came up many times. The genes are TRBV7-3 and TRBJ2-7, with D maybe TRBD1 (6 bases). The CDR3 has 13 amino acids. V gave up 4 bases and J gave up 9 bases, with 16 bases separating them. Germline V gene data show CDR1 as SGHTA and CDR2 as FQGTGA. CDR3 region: CASSSGAGTVQYF. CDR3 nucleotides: TGTGCCAGCAGCTCAGGGGCTGGTACGGTGCAGTACTTC. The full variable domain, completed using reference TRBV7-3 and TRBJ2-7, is GAGVSQTPSNKVTEKGKYVELRCDPISGHTALYWYRQSLGQGPEFLIYFQGTGAADDSGLPNDRFFAVRPEGSVSTLKIQRTERGDSAVYLCASSSGAGTVQYFGPGTRLTVT.

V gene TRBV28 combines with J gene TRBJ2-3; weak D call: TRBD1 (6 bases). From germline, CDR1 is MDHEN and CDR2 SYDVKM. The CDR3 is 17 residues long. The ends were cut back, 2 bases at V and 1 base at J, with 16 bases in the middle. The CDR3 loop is CASSLRWQGPRTDTQYF. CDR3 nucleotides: TGTGCCAGCAGTTTAAGGTGGCAGGGGCCTCGCACAGATACGCAGTATTTT.

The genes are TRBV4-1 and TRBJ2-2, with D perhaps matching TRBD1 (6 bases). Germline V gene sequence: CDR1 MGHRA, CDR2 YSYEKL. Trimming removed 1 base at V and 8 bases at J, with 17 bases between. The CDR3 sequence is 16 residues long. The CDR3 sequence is CASSQGMGAPWGELFF. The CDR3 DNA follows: TGCGCCAGCAGCCAAGGGATGGGGGCCCCCTGGGGGGAGCTGTTTTTT.

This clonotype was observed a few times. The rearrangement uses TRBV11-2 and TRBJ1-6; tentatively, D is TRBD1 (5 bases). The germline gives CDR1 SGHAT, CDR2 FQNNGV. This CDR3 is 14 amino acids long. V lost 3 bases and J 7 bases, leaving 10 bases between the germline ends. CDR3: CASSFEGRNSPLHF. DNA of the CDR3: TGTGCCAGCAGCTTTGAGGGGAGGAATTCACCCCTCCACTTT.

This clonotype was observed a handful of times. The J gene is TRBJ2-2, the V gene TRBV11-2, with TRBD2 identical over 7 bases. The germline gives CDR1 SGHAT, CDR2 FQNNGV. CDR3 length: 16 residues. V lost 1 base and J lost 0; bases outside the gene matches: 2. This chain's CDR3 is CASSLGGGTNTGELFF. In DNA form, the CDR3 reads TGTGCCAGCAGCTTAGGCGGGGGAACGAACACCGGGGAGCTGTTTTTT.

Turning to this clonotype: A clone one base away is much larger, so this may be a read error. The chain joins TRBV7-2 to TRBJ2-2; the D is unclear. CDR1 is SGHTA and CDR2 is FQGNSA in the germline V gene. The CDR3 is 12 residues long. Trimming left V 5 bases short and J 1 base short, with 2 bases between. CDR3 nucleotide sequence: TGTGCCAGCAGCATGAACACCGGGGAGCTGTTTTTT. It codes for CASSMNTGELFF.